Listed below are T cell receptor beta chains from one sample, sequenced in a study of blood T cells in healthy people across ages. TCRdb passed the 5' RACE reads through MiXCR, listing each CDR3 protein once. Among roughly 2 million distinct CDR3 sequences listed, approximately 50% were seen once. The sample consisted of blood. All receptors come from a woman aged 40-49 years in good health. CDR3s include the opening cysteine and the closing phenylalanine or tryptophan. D genes are given only for firm matches. Clone size is shown for a subset of rows, as once, few, many or a class of expanded clone.

V	size	J	D	DNA	CDR3
TRBV10-3	few	TRBJ2-1	TRBD2	TGTGCAATTGGGACCGGGGGGATTTACAATGAGCAGTTCTTC	CAIGTGGIYNEQFF
TRBV20-1	once	TRBJ1-2	TRBD1	TGCAGTGCTAGAGGAAGAGGGCAGGGGGACTATGGCTACACCTTC	CSARGRGQGDYGYTF
TRBV7-3	few	TRBJ2-3	.	TGTGCCAGCAGCTTACAAGCGGTCCCTCGGGATACGCAGTATTTT	CASSLQAVPRDTQYF
TRBV4-3	.	TRBJ2-4	TRBD2	TGCGCCAGCAGCCAATCCACGGCGGGGGAAAACATTCAGTACTTC	CASSQSTAGENIQYF
TRBV5-5	.	TRBJ2-7	.	TGTGCCAGCAGCATAGGGGTCCTCTCAGCTGGGTCCTACGAGCAGTACTTC	CASSIGVLSAGSYEQYF
TRBV6-5	.	TRBJ1-6	TRBD1	TGTGCCAGCAGTTACGACAGGGGGCCGGATAATTCACCCCTCCACTTT	CASSYDRGPDNSPLHF
TRBV29-1	.	TRBJ2-3	.	TGCAGCGCCGGTAAGCCACAGGGCCTCAGCCCAGATACGCAGTATTTT	CSAGKPQGLSPDTQYF
TRBV3-1	.	TRBJ1-6	TRBD1	TGTGCCAGCAGCGTATCGGGACAGCCCCTCCACTTT	CASSVSGQPLHF
TRBV6-5	few	TRBJ2-7	TRBD1	TGTGCCAGCAGTTACCCCGGGGACAGCACACCCGAATTGGACGAGCAGTACTTC	CASSYPGDSTPELDEQYF
TRBV27	few	TRBJ2-1	.	TGTGCCAGCATCCTCAGGGGGGGCTCCTACAATGAGCAGTTCTTC	CASILRGGSYNEQFF
TRBV6-5	.	TRBJ2-5	.	TGTGCCAGCAGTTATCCGGGACACCAAGAGACCCAGTACTTC	CASSYPGHQETQYF